The 19 T cell receptor beta chains below were found in one sample sequenced in a study of blood T cell repertoires in COVID-19. Measured with immunoSEQ multiplex PCR; TCRdb has only the in-frame clones, and not every one. Of some 200,000 clones listed, 85% to 95% are singletons. The specimen sequenced was peripheral blood. All receptors derive from a man younger than 45 with COVID-19, enrolled during active disease.

The V call is TRBV10-2, the J call TRBJ2-3; 16 positions agree with TRBD2. The CDR3 sequence is 19 residues long. Trimming took 0 bases from V and 6 from J; bases not matched to a gene: 9. Germline assignment: CDR1 WSHSY and CDR2 SAAADI. CDR3 in DNA: TGCGCCAGCAGTGAGTCCCCGGGACTAGCGGGGGGGCCTTTGGATACGCAGTATTTT. Protein: CASSESPGLAGGPLDTQYF.

This clone was detected only once. J is TRBJ2-1 and V is TRBV10-3, with TRBD1 as a possible D gene (5 bases). V was clipped by 0 bases and J by 10 bases, with 10 bases between them. This CDR3 region has 13 residues. The germline V gene has CDR1 ENHRY and CDR2 SYGVKD. Here the CDR3 reads CAISESGPGEQFF. The CDR3 nucleotides are TGTGCCATCAGTGAGTCTGGACCAGGGGAGCAGTTCTTC.

This sequence joins TRBV5-4 and TRBJ1-2; D not certain. There are 13 residues in the CDR3. V lost 4 bases and J lost 5, with 12 bases in between. Germline values: CDR1 SGHNT, CDR2 YYREEE (reference sequence). For the CDR3, the DNA is TGTGCCAGCAGCGATAACGAGGAGTATGGCTACACCTTC. This sequence encodes CASSDNEEYGYTF. Together with reference TRBV5-4 and TRBJ1-2, the CDR3 gives the full variable domain: ETGVTQSPTHLIKTRGQQVTLRCSSQSGHNTVSWYQQALGQGPQFIFQYYREEENGRGNFPPRFSGLQFPNYSSELNVNALELDDSALYLCASSDNEEYGYTFGSGTRLTVV.

The J gene is TRBJ1-2, the V gene TRBV5-4, with D maybe TRBD1 (5 bases). The CDR3 runs 13 residues. Between the trimmed V and J ends, which lost 0 bases and 5 bases, there was a span of 8 bases. Germline V gene sequence: CDR1 SGHNT, CDR2 YYREEE (reference sequence). CDR3 amino acids: CASSLVGTYGYTF. CDR3 in DNA: TGTGCCAGCAGCTTGGTGGGGACTTATGGCTACACCTTC.

The rearrangement links TRBV19 to TRBJ2-3, with D perhaps TRBD1 (6 bases). V was shortened by 7 bases and J by 4 bases, with 9 bases between the two germline ends. Looked up from germline, CDR1 is LNHDA and CDR2 is SQIVND (reference sequence). The CDR3 runs 12 residues. The CDR3 nucleotides read TGTGCCAGTACCACAGGGTCAGATACGCAGTATTTT. Its translation is CASTTGSDTQYF.

This clone was picked up a small number of times. This chain connects TRBV5-1 to TRBJ1-2; tentative D call: TRBD1 (5 bases). V gave up 0 bases and J gave up 2 bases, with 11 bases separating them. The CDR3 has 15 residues. In germline, CDR1 is SGHRS, CDR2 YFSETQ. The CDR3 coding sequence is TGCGCCAGCAGCTTGGGACAGATAGCCAACTATGGCTACACCTTC. Amino acid sequence: CASSLGQIANYGYTF.

The chain carries TRBV5-1 and TRBJ1-2; D is unclear. Germline values: CDR1 SGHRS, CDR2 YFSETQ. There are 13 residues in the CDR3. The germline V and J ends were trimmed by 9 bases and 4 bases, with 16 bases remaining between them. The CDR3 DNA reads TGCGCCACCCTCCAAATTCTAGTCTATGGCTACACCTTC. This sequence encodes CATLQILVYGYTF.

The gene calls are TRBV6-1 and TRBJ2-7; 10 nucleotides align to TRBD2. V was clipped by 0 bases and J by 3 bases; unmatched bases: 5. The germline V gene encodes CDR1 MNHNS and CDR2 SASEGT. This CDR3 is built from 16 residues. The CDR3 reads CASSEAGSGGGYEQYF. The CDR3 DNA reads TGTGCCAGCAGTGAAGCAGGCAGCGGGGGGGGCTACGAGCAGTACTTC.

The J gene is TRBJ2-7, the V gene TRBV5-1; 7 bases line up with TRBD1. The CDR3 consists of 16 residues. Trimming cost V 0 bases and J 0 bases; bases outside gene matches: 6. Germline V lookup: CDR1 SGHRS, CDR2 YFSETQ. In DNA form, the CDR3 reads TGCGCCAGCAGCTTGGAGGGGGCAGAGAGCTCCTACGAGCAGTACTTC. Translating it yields CASSLEGAESSYEQYF.

The J gene is TRBJ2-2, the V gene TRBV5-1; 10 nucleotides agree with TRBD2. Germline assignment: CDR1 SGHRS and CDR2 YFSETQ. The CDR3 consists of 17 residues. Trimming cost V 0 bases and J 4 bases; bases outside gene matches: 6. Here the CDR3 DNA reads TGCGCCAGCAGCTTGGGCGTGAGCGGGGGGGCCACCGGGGAGCTGTTTTTT. The encoded protein is CASSLGVSGGATGELFF.

The chain is built from TRBV4-1 and TRBJ1-1, with D unresolved. V shed 1 base and J shed 0 bases, with 15 bases lying between them. The CDR3 spans 17 residues. Germline V gives CDR1 MGHRA, CDR2 YSYEKL. CDR3 in amino acids: CASSQGGGTQVNTEAFF. The CDR3 region has the DNA TGCGCCAGCAGCCAAGGGGGAGGTACCCAGGTGAACACTGAAGCTTTCTTT.

The J gene is TRBJ1-1, the V gene TRBV6-6, with TRBD1 as a possible D gene (6 bases). Trimming shortened V by 8 bases and J by 4 bases, and 14 bases separated the two germline ends. This CDR3 region has 13 residues. Germline CDR1 MNHNY, CDR2 SVGAGI (reference sequence). As DNA, the CDR3 is TGTGCCAGCGTACAGGGTGGGGCCACTGAAGCTTTCTTT. It encodes CASVQGGATEAFF.

The V gene is TRBV25-1, the J gene TRBJ1-5; a possible D gene is TRBD1 (6 bases). The CDR3 totals 17 residues. Germline lookup yields CDR1 MGHDK and CDR2 SYGVNS. Trimming cost V 1 base and J 2 bases, with 15 bases left between them. CDR3 amino acids: CASSESGRGGGNQPQHF. CDR3 nucleotide sequence: TGTGCCAGCAGTGAATCGGGCAGGGGTGGAGGCAATCAGCCCCAGCATTTT. Using reference TRBV25-1 and TRBJ1-5 for the parts outside the CDR3, the full variable domain is EADIYQTPRYLVIGTGKKITLECSQTMGHDKMYWYQQDPGMELHLIHYSYGVNSTEKGDLSSESTVSRIRTEHFPLTLESARPSHTSQYLCASSESGRGGGNQPQHFGDGTRLSIL.

The V call is TRBV27, the J call TRBJ1-6; D uncertain. CDR1 and CDR2 (germline): MNHEY, SMNVEV (reference sequence). V was pared by 5 bases and J by 2 bases, with 13 bases between. The CDR3 has 16 amino acids. The CDR3 coding sequence is TGTGCCAGCAGTACCACGAACGGGGCCTATAATTCACCCCTCCACTTT. Translating it yields CASSTTNGAYNSPLHF.

The chain combines TRBV7-7 with TRBJ2-5; D is perhaps TRBD1 (6 bases). The V end was cut by 5 bases, the J end by 1 base, with 17 bases between. Germline CDR1 SSHAT, CDR2 FNYEAQ (reference sequence). The CDR3 is made up of 16 amino acids. This chain's CDR3 is CASSPNLGGFQETQYF. The CDR3 DNA reads as TGTGCCAGCAGCCCGAACCTAGGGGGTTTCCAAGAGACCCAGTACTTC. The whole variable domain, filled in from reference TRBV7-7 and TRBJ2-5, reads GAGVSQSPRYKVTKRGQDVTLRCDPISSHATLYWYQQALGQGPEFLTYFNYEAQPDKSGLPSDRFSAERPEGSISTLTIQRTEQRDSAMYRCASSPNLGGFQETQYFGPGTRLLVL.

This clone was recorded once. Here the CDR3 DNA reads TGTGCCAGCAGTGACACCCCCGGGGGCGGGGGGATGTTCTTC. This sequence encodes CASSDTPGGGGMFF. The chain is built from TRBV6-4 and TRBJ2-1; TRBD2 matches at 8 bases. V was pared by 2 bases and J by 15 bases, with 12 bases of the junction left unmatched. The CDR3 has 14 residues. Germline V gene data show CDR1 as MRHNA and CDR2 as SNTAGT.

The chain links TRBV7-9 to TRBJ2-2, with 10 bases lining up with TRBD2. V was clipped by 6 bases and J by 1 base; unmatched bases: 2. Per germline, CDR1 SEHNR and CDR2 FQNEAQ (reference sequence). This CDR3 has 15 residues. The CDR3 protein is CASSSGRLNTGELFF. The DNA for the CDR3 is TGTGCCAGCAGTAGCGGGAGGTTGAACACCGGGGAGCTGTTTTTT.

This rearrangement joins TRBV5-1 to TRBJ2-3; 13 nucleotides line up with TRBD2. Germline V gene sequence: CDR1 SGHRS, CDR2 YFSETQ. V trimming: 4 bases; J trimming: 2 bases; junction bases outside the gene matches: 4. This CDR3 contains 16 residues. The CDR3 bases are TGCGCCAGCAGCCAGGGGACTAGCGGGGACACAGATACGCAGTATTTT. This translates into CASSQGTSGDTDTQYF.

The chain is built from TRBV6-5 and TRBJ1-2, with TRBD1 matching over 7 bases. V shed 6 bases and J 0 bases; nucleotides not matched to a gene: 7. From germline, CDR1 is MNHEY and CDR2 SVGAGI. There are 15 residues in the CDR3. Written as DNA, the CDR3 is TGTGCCAGCAGAGGGGGACAGACTACTAACTATGGCTACACCTTC. This translates into CASRGGQTTNYGYTF.